The clone carrying this T cell receptor beta chain was observed a few times. These data belong to a study of T cells in Graves' hyperthyroidism and ophthalmopathy. Looking at the study overall: The authors collected peripheral blood at initial diagnosis, before any treatment.

Per the germline V gene, CDR1 is MNHEY and CDR2 is SVGEGT. The CDR3 covers 15 residues. V shed 2 bases and J shed 3 bases, with 10 bases lying between them. RNA transcripts were the template for amplifying TCR beta CDR3 regions. TCR CDR3 underwent first-round RT-PCR with the HTBI primer set. Via MiXCR, TCRdb re-called the multiplex PCR reads, giving one row per CDR3 protein. The repertoire holds some 460,000 distinct CDR3 sequences, with less than 20% as singletons. The material sequenced was blood. The source is a woman aged 18-29 years with Graves' hyperthyroidism. The rearrangement joins TRBV6-2 or TRBV6-3 to TRBJ1-4; TRBD1 is a possible D gene (6 bases). CDR3 nucleotide sequence: TGTGCCAGCAGTTACGGGGGCAGATCTAATGAAAAACTGTTTTTT. It translates to CASSYGGRSNEKLFF.